A selection of T cell receptor beta chains follows, all from one sample in a study of cytomegalovirus exposure and HLA in healthy donors. Assay used: immunoSEQ multiplex PCR; TCRdb lists only in-frame clones, some missing. The sample holds around 200,000 clones, 79% seen once. The sample was PBMCs. The receptors here all came from a man aged 45 to 65 in good health and CMV-seronegative. Each CDR3 is given with its conserved first and last residue. Fields, in order: clone size, D gene, J gene, V gene, CDR3 DNA, CDR3 protein. The D gene is left open where the match is weak. Where a row states a size, it is once, few, many or the class of an expanded clone; other rows omit it.

clone_size: .
d_call: TRBD2
j_call: TRBJ2-3
v_call: TRBV28
cdr3_nt: TGTGCCAGCAGTTTTATGGGGGGAGGGGCAGATACGCAGTATTTT
cdr3_aa: CASSFMGGGADTQYF

clone_size: .
d_call: TRBD1
j_call: TRBJ2-7
v_call: TRBV9
cdr3_nt: TGTGCCAGCAGCGTAAAACCGGGACAGGGAAACATCTACGAGCAGTACTTC
cdr3_aa: CASSVKPGQGNIYEQYF

clone_size: .
d_call: .
j_call: TRBJ1-1
v_call: TRBV15
cdr3_nt: TGTGCCACCAGCAGATCTCGGGGGGGCGCAGGGACTGAAGCTTTCTTT
cdr3_aa: CATSRSRGGAGTEAFF

clone_size: few
d_call: .
j_call: TRBJ2-7
v_call: TRBV29-1
cdr3_nt: TGCAGCGTTTTAGGCCATACGACTTGGGAGCAGTACTTC
cdr3_aa: CSVLGHTTWEQYF

clone_size: .
d_call: TRBD1
j_call: TRBJ2-7
v_call: TRBV30
cdr3_nt: TGTGCCTGGAGTGTACGTATCGGGACAGGGGTCGGAGGGGAGCAGTACTTC
cdr3_aa: CAWSVRIGTGVGGEQYF

clone_size: .
d_call: TRBD2
j_call: TRBJ2-5
v_call: TRBV10-3
cdr3_nt: TGTGCCATCAGTGACTCTGCGGGAGGGGAGGGAGAGACCCAGTACTTC
cdr3_aa: CAISDSAGGEGETQYF

clone_size: .
d_call: TRBD1
j_call: TRBJ1-4
v_call: TRBV25-1
cdr3_nt: TGTGCCAGCAGTGAAACAGGGGATTTTGAAAAACTGTTTTTT
cdr3_aa: CASSETGDFEKLFF

clone_size: .
d_call: TRBD2
j_call: TRBJ2-1
v_call: TRBV19
cdr3_nt: TGTGCCACCAAGACTAGCGGGAGAGGGGCCTACAATGAGCAGTTCTTC
cdr3_aa: CATKTSGRGAYNEQFF

clone_size: few
d_call: .
j_call: TRBJ2-3
v_call: TRBV28
cdr3_nt: TGTGCCAGCAGCATGCATAAGCCAGATACGCAGTATTTT
cdr3_aa: CASSMHKPDTQYF

clone_size: .
d_call: .
j_call: TRBJ2-2
v_call: TRBV5-1
cdr3_nt: TGCGCCAGCAGCTCTTTAGCCGGTGCGAACACCGGGGAGCTGTTTTTT
cdr3_aa: CASSSLAGANTGELFF

clone_size: .
d_call: .
j_call: TRBJ1-5
v_call: TRBV7-9
cdr3_nt: TGTGCCAGCAGCTTAGAGGTGGGCAGGGGCAATCAGCCCCAGCATTTT
cdr3_aa: CASSLEVGRGNQPQHF

clone_size: .
d_call: TRBD2
j_call: TRBJ2-5
v_call: TRBV11-2
cdr3_nt: TGTGCCAGCAGCTCAGCCGGGACTAGCGGGAGAGGGAAGACCCAGTACTTC
cdr3_aa: CASSSAGTSGRGKTQYF

clone_size: once
d_call: TRBD1
j_call: TRBJ1-5
v_call: TRBV5-1
cdr3_nt: TGCGCCAGCAGCGAGGGACAGAACAATCAGCCCCAGCATTTT
cdr3_aa: CASSEGQNNQPQHF

clone_size: .
d_call: TRBD2
j_call: TRBJ2-2
v_call: TRBV2
cdr3_nt: TGTGCCAGCAGAGGACTAGCGGGAGTATCCGGGGAGCTGTTTTTT
cdr3_aa: CASRGLAGVSGELFF

clone_size: .
d_call: .
j_call: TRBJ2-3
v_call: TRBV21-1
cdr3_nt: TGTGCCAGCTCCCGGGGGGACAGCACAGATACGCAGTATTTT
cdr3_aa: CASSRGDSTDTQYF

clone_size: .
d_call: TRBD2
j_call: TRBJ2-3
v_call: TRBV27
cdr3_nt: TGTGCCAGCAGGTCGACTAGCGCCGGCACAGATACGCAGTATTTT
cdr3_aa: CASRSTSAGTDTQYF

clone_size: .
d_call: .
j_call: TRBJ2-7
v_call: TRBV27
cdr3_nt: TGTGCCAGCAGTTTAGCACAGGATTACGAGCAGTACTTC
cdr3_aa: CASSLAQDYEQYF

clone_size: .
d_call: .
j_call: TRBJ2-5
v_call: TRBV6-1
cdr3_nt: TGTGCCAGCAGTCCCGGGGTTGGAGAGACCCAGTACTTC
cdr3_aa: CASSPGVGETQYF

clone_size: once
d_call: .
j_call: TRBJ1-4
v_call: TRBV28
cdr3_nt: TGTGCCAGCAGTTTCAGTGAAAAACTGTTTTTT
cdr3_aa: CASSFSEKLFF

clone_size: .
d_call: TRBD2
j_call: TRBJ2-3
v_call: TRBV27
cdr3_nt: TGTGCCAGCAGTCCTCCTGAAAGCGGGAGCCGAAATACGCAGTATTTT
cdr3_aa: CASSPPESGSRNTQYF

clone_size: .
d_call: TRBD2
j_call: TRBJ2-2
v_call: TRBV18
cdr3_nt: TGTGCCAGCTCACCAAGGCTAGCGGGAGGGGCGAACACCGGGGAGCTGTTTTTT
cdr3_aa: CASSPRLAGGANTGELFF

clone_size: .
d_call: TRBD1
j_call: TRBJ2-5
v_call: TRBV7-6
cdr3_nt: TGTGCCAGCAGCATAGGGACAGGGTACCAAGAGACCCAGTACTTC
cdr3_aa: CASSIGTGYQETQYF

clone_size: .
d_call: .
j_call: TRBJ2-7
v_call: TRBV2
cdr3_nt: TGTGCCAGCACCCGCGAAAACGAGCAGTACTTC
cdr3_aa: CASTRENEQYF

clone_size: .
d_call: .
j_call: TRBJ1-6
v_call: TRBV4-2
cdr3_nt: TGTGCCAGCAGCCCTGGGTGGGAGTATTCACCCCTCCACTTT
cdr3_aa: CASSPGWEYSPLHF

clone_size: few
d_call: .
j_call: TRBJ2-7
v_call: TRBV7-2
cdr3_nt: TGTGCCAGCAGCTCCAGCGATCAGCGCATCTACGAGCAGTACTTC
cdr3_aa: CASSSSDQRIYEQYF

clone_size: once
d_call: .
j_call: TRBJ2-7
v_call: TRBV19
cdr3_nt: TGTGCCAGTAGTCCCCACCCCGCAGGGCGAGCCGAGCAGTACTTC
cdr3_aa: CASSPHPAGRAEQYF

clone_size: few
d_call: TRBD2
j_call: TRBJ2-1
v_call: TRBV7-9
cdr3_nt: TGTGCCAGCAGCTTCCTCGGGACTAGCGGGGAACAACGGTTCTTC
cdr3_aa: CASSFLGTSGEQRFF

clone_size: .
d_call: .
j_call: TRBJ2-3
v_call: TRBV21-1
cdr3_nt: TGTGCCAGCTTCGCTGGGGGAGGGCCGGGAGATACGCAGTATTTT
cdr3_aa: CASFAGGGPGDTQYF

clone_size: .
d_call: TRBD2
j_call: TRBJ2-7
v_call: TRBV5-1
cdr3_nt: TGCGCCAGCAGTCGGACTAGCGGTTCCTACGAGCAGTACTTC
cdr3_aa: CASSRTSGSYEQYF

clone_size: .
d_call: TRBD1
j_call: TRBJ1-5
v_call: TRBV19
cdr3_nt: TGTGCCAGTAGTATAAGGGACAGGGGGGAGGTACCCCAGCATTTT
cdr3_aa: CASSIRDRGEVPQHF

clone_size: .
d_call: TRBD1
j_call: TRBJ2-1
v_call: TRBV7-9
cdr3_nt: TGTGCCAGCAGCTTCCGGGACAGAGCATACAATGAGCAGTTCTTC
cdr3_aa: CASSFRDRAYNEQFF

clone_size: .
d_call: TRBD2
j_call: TRBJ2-7
v_call: TRBV7-9
cdr3_nt: TGTGCCAGCAGCCCCCGGACTAGCCCTGCCTACGAGCAGTACTTC
cdr3_aa: CASSPRTSPAYEQYF

clone_size: once
d_call: TRBD1
j_call: TRBJ1-2
v_call: TRBV28
cdr3_nt: TGTGCCATCGCCGGGACAGCGTTCTATGGCTACACCTTC
cdr3_aa: CAIAGTAFYGYTF

clone_size: .
d_call: TRBD2
j_call: TRBJ2-1
v_call: TRBV7-8
cdr3_nt: TGTGCCAGCAGTTCCGGTCCAGCGGGAGGGTTGAATGAGCAGTTCTTC
cdr3_aa: CASSSGPAGGLNEQFF

clone_size: .
d_call: TRBD1
j_call: TRBJ1-6
v_call: TRBV19
cdr3_nt: TGTGCCAGTGGGACAGGGGGATATTCACCCCTCCACTTT
cdr3_aa: CASGTGGYSPLHF

clone_size: .
d_call: TRBD1
j_call: TRBJ1-2
v_call: TRBV2
cdr3_nt: TGTGCCAGCAGGGGGACAGGGGGGGGCGGCTACACCTTC
cdr3_aa: CASRGTGGGGYTF

clone_size: .
d_call: .
j_call: TRBJ2-6
v_call: TRBV28
cdr3_nt: TGTGCCAGCAGCCCTCATGCGTCTGGGGCCAACGTCCTGACTTTC
cdr3_aa: CASSPHASGANVLTF

clone_size: .
d_call: .
j_call: TRBJ1-2
v_call: TRBV7-9
cdr3_nt: TGTTCCAGCAGCTCAGCAATCACAGGGAACCAGCGGTATGACTACACCTTC
cdr3_aa: CSSSSAITGNQRYDYTF

clone_size: .
d_call: TRBD1
j_call: TRBJ1-2
v_call: TRBV19
cdr3_nt: TGTGCCAGTAGTATCTCAACGGGACAGCCGGATAACTATGGCTACACCTTC
cdr3_aa: CASSISTGQPDNYGYTF

clone_size: .
d_call: TRBD1
j_call: TRBJ2-2
v_call: TRBV11-2
cdr3_nt: TGTGCCAGCAGCACAGGGGGATACACCGGGGAGCTGTTTTTT
cdr3_aa: CASSTGGYTGELFF

clone_size: .
d_call: TRBD2
j_call: TRBJ2-1
v_call: TRBV18
cdr3_nt: TGTGCCAGCTCCCTAAGAGCGACTAGCGGTTACAATGAGCAGTTCTTC
cdr3_aa: CASSLRATSGYNEQFF

clone_size: .
d_call: .
j_call: TRBJ2-7
v_call: TRBV4-1
cdr3_nt: TGCGCCAGCAGCCAGGTCGTTGGAGGAGGTGGGTCCGAGCAGTACTTC
cdr3_aa: CASSQVVGGGGSEQYF

clone_size: .
d_call: .
j_call: TRBJ1-5
v_call: TRBV28
cdr3_nt: TGTGCCAGCAACCCGGCAGGAATTGGCAATCAGCCCCAGCATTTT
cdr3_aa: CASNPAGIGNQPQHF

clone_size: .
d_call: .
j_call: TRBJ1-2
v_call: TRBV7-9
cdr3_nt: TGTGCCAGCAGCTTAGTTCCTGCTAACTATGGCTACACCTTC
cdr3_aa: CASSLVPANYGYTF

clone_size: .
d_call: TRBD1
j_call: TRBJ1-2
v_call: TRBV28
cdr3_nt: TGTGCCAGCAGCCCGGGGACAGGGTATGGCTACACCTTC
cdr3_aa: CASSPGTGYGYTF

clone_size: .
d_call: .
j_call: TRBJ2-5
v_call: TRBV2
cdr3_nt: TGTGCCAGCAAGATCGGGAACCCCAAGGAGACCCAGTACTTC
cdr3_aa: CASKIGNPKETQYF

clone_size: .
d_call: .
j_call: TRBJ2-7
v_call: TRBV6-6
cdr3_nt: TGTGCCAGCAGTACAGGGAACTACGAGCAGTACTTC
cdr3_aa: CASSTGNYEQYF

clone_size: .
d_call: TRBD1
j_call: TRBJ1-4
v_call: TRBV19
cdr3_nt: TGTGCCAGTAGTACCGGACAGGGTCGTGAAAAACTGTTTTTT
cdr3_aa: CASSTGQGREKLFF

clone_size: .
d_call: .
j_call: TRBJ2-3
v_call: TRBV27
cdr3_nt: TGTGCCAGCAGTTTAATGACATCACTCACAGATACGCAGTATTTT
cdr3_aa: CASSLMTSLTDTQYF

clone_size: .
d_call: TRBD1
j_call: TRBJ1-2
v_call: TRBV30
cdr3_nt: TGTGCCTGGAGGACAGGGGTTGTGGTCACCTTC
cdr3_aa: CAWRTGVVVTF

clone_size: .
d_call: .
j_call: TRBJ2-7
v_call: TRBV7-2
cdr3_nt: TGTGCCAGCAGCTTAGGGGGTAAAGCGGACGAGCAGTACTTC
cdr3_aa: CASSLGGKADEQYF

clone_size: .
d_call: .
j_call: TRBJ2-6
v_call: TRBV19
cdr3_nt: TGTGCCAGTAGTATAGACGCGACAGCTGGGGCCAACGTCCTGACTTTC
cdr3_aa: CASSIDATAGANVLTF

clone_size: .
d_call: .
j_call: TRBJ1-2
v_call: TRBV5-7
cdr3_nt: TGTGCCAGCAGCCTTCGGACAGCCGACTACTATGGCTACACCTTC
cdr3_aa: CASSLRTADYYGYTF

clone_size: .
d_call: .
j_call: TRBJ1-4
v_call: TRBV28
cdr3_nt: TGTGCCAGCAGTTTAATAGGACTGATTAATGAAAAACTGTTTTTT
cdr3_aa: CASSLIGLINEKLFF

clone_size: .
d_call: TRBD1
j_call: TRBJ1-2
v_call: TRBV5-4
cdr3_nt: TGTGCCAGCAGCGGGAACAGGGGGCAGGATGGCTACACCTTC
cdr3_aa: CASSGNRGQDGYTF

clone_size: .
d_call: .
j_call: TRBJ2-7
v_call: TRBV20-1
cdr3_nt: TGCAGTGCTACTACTAGCGAGCAGTACTTC
cdr3_aa: CSATTSEQYF

clone_size: .
d_call: TRBD2
j_call: TRBJ2-1
v_call: TRBV7-3
cdr3_nt: TGTGCCAGCAGCTCCGGGGGGGGGTTAAACAATGAGCAGTTCTTC
cdr3_aa: CASSSGGGLNNEQFF

clone_size: once
d_call: TRBD2
j_call: TRBJ2-1
v_call: TRBV11-2
cdr3_nt: TGTGCCAGCAGCCCCGGACTAGCGGGATTATACAATGAGCAGTTCTTC
cdr3_aa: CASSPGLAGLYNEQFF